This T cell receptor (beta chain) was identified during a study of graft-versus-host responses after intestinal transplantation. Across the study: Tacrolimus and steroids were given for around three years to all recipients after anti-thymocyte globulin induction. Overall study results and limits: Early post-transplant HvG declines showed an association with peak circulating GvH clone levels. Recipient marrow held GvH clones, some first seen in ileum or blood. When patients had graft-donor T cell macrochimerism, their allografts held high graft-versus-host to host-versus-graft clonal ratios.

Remarks on this clone: Antigen: not known.

TCRdb's table, derived via immunoSEQ multiplex PCR, lists solely in-frame clones and lacks some. This table has roughly 100,000 clones, more than 85% appearing once. The germline CDR1 and CDR2 sequences are LGHNA and YNFKEQ. The CDR3 consists of 15 residues. V was trimmed by 1 base and J by 0 bases, leaving 8 bases between them. This TCR was sampled from a human donor who received an intestinal transplant. The chain has TRBV4-2 and TRBJ2-3, with D hard to call. Material: unstimulated CD8+ T cells sorted from spleen or lymph node cells, obtained before intestinal transplant. The CDR3 region is CASSQVGSSTDTQYF. In nucleotides, the CDR3 is TGTGCCAGCAGCCAAGTGGGTTCCAGCACAGATACGCAGTATTTT.